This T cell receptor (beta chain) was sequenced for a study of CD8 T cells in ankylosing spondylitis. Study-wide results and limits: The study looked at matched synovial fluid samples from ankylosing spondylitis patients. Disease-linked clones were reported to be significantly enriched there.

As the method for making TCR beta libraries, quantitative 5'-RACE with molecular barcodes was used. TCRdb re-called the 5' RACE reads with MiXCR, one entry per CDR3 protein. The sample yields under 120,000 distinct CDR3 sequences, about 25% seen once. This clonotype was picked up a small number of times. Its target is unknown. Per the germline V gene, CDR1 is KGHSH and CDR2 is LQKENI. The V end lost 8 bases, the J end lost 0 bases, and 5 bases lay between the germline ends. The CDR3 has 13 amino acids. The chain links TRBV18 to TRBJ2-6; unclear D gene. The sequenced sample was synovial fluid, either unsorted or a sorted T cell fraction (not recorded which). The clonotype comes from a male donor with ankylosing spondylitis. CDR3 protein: CASLSSGANVLTF. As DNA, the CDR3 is TGTGCCAGCCTCTCCTCTGGGGCCAACGTCCTGACTTTC.